The 15 T cell receptor beta chains listed next were all sequenced from one sample in a study of breast tumors, draining lymph nodes, adjacent tissues. TCRdb reanalysed the multiplex PCR reads using MiXCR and keeps one entry per CDR3 protein. The table lists about 14,000 distinct CDR3 sequences, roughly 50% of them singletons. Sequenced sample: tumor-adjacent breast tissue. The source is a female donor with breast cancer. Some clones in this sample may be carry-over from other donors' samples.

This sequence joins TRBV20-1 and TRBJ1-6; D may be TRBD1 (5 bases). The germline V gene encodes CDR1 DFQATT and CDR2 SNEGSKA (reference sequence). This CDR3 comprises 14 residues. Trimming shortened V by 2 bases and J by 7 bases, and 12 bases separated the two germline ends. Written as DNA, the CDR3 is TGCAGTGCTAGACCCCGACAGCTGAATTCACCCCTCCACTTT. It translates to CSARPRQLNSPLHF.

The chain employs TRBV7-8 and TRBJ2-7; 7 nucleotides match TRBD2. V trimming: 1 base; J trimming: 0 bases; junction bases outside the gene matches: 3. The CDR3 length is 15 residues. Germline values: CDR1 SGHVS, CDR2 FQNEAQ. The CDR3 DNA reads TGTGCCAGCAGCTTAGGGGCTAGCGGCTCCTACGAGCAGTACTTC. The encoded protein is CASSLGASGSYEQYF.

This clonotype is medium-sized by share. The chain carries TRBV11-2 and TRBJ2-1; D is unclear. The V gene lost 3 bases and the J gene lost 7 bases, with 13 bases spanning the gap. This CDR3 spans 14 amino acids. Germline values: CDR1 SGHAT, CDR2 FQNNGV. CDR3 loop: CASSFTRSRNEQFF. The CDR3 nucleotides read TGTGCCAGCAGCTTTACGAGGTCCAGGAATGAGCAGTTCTTC.

This clonotype is categorized as medium-sized. In DNA form, the CDR3 reads TGTGCCAGCAGATCGGGACTAGCGGGAGGGCCAGAGGAGCAGTACTTC. This codes for CASRSGLAGGPEEQYF. The rearrangement links TRBV12-3 or TRBV12-4 to TRBJ2-7, with 16 bases identical to TRBD2. There are 16 residues in the CDR3. Trimming took 6 bases from V and 7 from J; bases not matched to a gene: 9.

This clonotype was seen many times. CDR3 sequence reads: CASSLLSSGLQETQYF. The CDR3 DNA reads as TGTGCCAGCAGCTTACTGTCTAGCGGACTACAAGAGACCCAGTACTTC. This rearrangement joins TRBV11-2 to TRBJ2-5; 7 nucleotides align to TRBD2. The CDR3 is made up of 16 amino acids. J gave up 2 bases and V 2 bases, and 8 bases lay outside the gene matches. Germline V lookup: CDR1 SGHAT, CDR2 FQNNGV.

This clonotype was seen a handful of times. The V and J genes are TRBV6-5 and TRBJ1-2, with D perhaps TRBD1 (6 bases). The CDR3 extends over 13 amino acids. Looked up from germline, CDR1 is MNHEY and CDR2 is SVGAGI. Trimming removed 5 bases at V and 8 bases at J, with 15 bases between. CDR3 bases: TGTGCCAGCAGTAGGGGGGACATGGCAGGCTACACCTTC. Translating gives CASSRGDMAGYTF.

This rearrangement joins TRBV5-1 to TRBJ2-7; no firm D call. Trimming removed 4 bases at V and 2 bases at J, with 13 bases between. In germline, CDR1 is SGHRS, CDR2 YFSETQ. The CDR3 length is 14 residues. The CDR3 is CASSGDGYAYEQYF. CDR3 nucleotide sequence: TGCGCCAGCAGCGGTGACGGGTACGCCTACGAGCAGTACTTC.

The chain uses TRBV10-3 and TRBJ2-1; TRBD2 matches 8 bases. This CDR3 has 14 amino acids. J was trimmed by 5 bases and V by 4 bases; bases with no gene match: 4. Germline values: CDR1 ENHRY, CDR2 SYGVKD. CDR3 amino acids: CAISAAGGNNEQFF. In nucleotides, the CDR3 is TGTGCCATCAGTGCTGCGGGGGGAAACAATGAGCAGTTCTTC.

DNA for the CDR3: TGCAGCGTTTACGGGACTAGCGGATCTCAAAAGCAGTTCTTC. It codes for CSVYGTSGSQKQFF. This chain links TRBV29-1 with TRBJ2-1, with 11 bases aligning to TRBD2. The length of the CDR3 is 14 residues. Trimming at V came to 5 bases and at J to 11 bases, leaving 11 bases not matched to a gene. The germline CDR1 and CDR2 sequences are SQVTM and ANQGSEA.

V gene TRBV7-2 combines with J gene TRBJ1-4; D unresolved. CDR1 and CDR2 from the germline V gene are SGHTA and FQGNSA. The CDR3 has 13 residues. The V gene lost 4 bases and the J gene lost 8 bases, with 11 bases spanning the gap. The DNA of the CDR3 is TGTGCCAGCAGCTCAACCCTGCTCGAAAAACTGTTTTTT. Translating gives CASSSTLLEKLFF.

This clonotype was detected many times. This rearrangement joins TRBV7-9 to TRBJ2-6; perhaps D is TRBD1 or TRBD2 (7 bases each). Germline CDR1 is SEHNR and CDR2 is FQNEAQ (reference sequence). The CDR3 extends over 19 amino acids. V lost 5 bases and J 2 bases, leaving 22 bases between the germline ends. CDR3 sequence reads: CASSPLGQGGGPGANVLTF. CDR3 coding DNA: TGTGCCAGCAGCCCTTTGGGGCAGGGGGGGGGCCCTGGGGCCAACGTCCTGACTTTC.

This clonotype was seen a single time. The V call is TRBV20-1, the J call TRBJ2-7, with TRBD2 matching 11 bases. Germline CDR1 and CDR2: DFQATT and SNEGSKA (reference sequence). With V trimmed by 5 bases and J by 2 bases, 2 bases remained unmatched. The CDR3 has 13 amino acids. The CDR3 protein is CSASGLAAYEQYF. CDR3 nucleotide sequence: TGCAGTGCTTCGGGACTAGCGGCCTACGAGCAGTACTTC.

The chain links TRBV7-2 to TRBJ2-3; TRBD1 is a possible D gene (5 bases). This CDR3 comprises 13 residues. Trimming left V 5 bases short and J 3 bases short, with 9 bases between. The germline V gene encodes CDR1 SGHTA and CDR2 FQGNSA. CDR3 in DNA: TGTGCCAGCAGCACACAGGTTACAGATACGCAGTATTTT. Its translation is CASSTQVTDTQYF.

This chain joins TRBV10-3 and TRBJ2-1; D might be TRBD1 (6 bases). The CDR3 has 14 amino acids. Trimming cost V 7 bases and J 6 bases, with 16 bases left between them. Germline-derived CDR1 and CDR2 are ENHRY and SYGVKD. CDR3 nucleotide sequence: TGTGCCATCACAACAGGGTTCTGGGGCAATGAGCAGTTCTTC. Its protein product is CAITTGFWGNEQFF.

This clonotype was counted a few times. This chain uses TRBV7-2 with TRBJ1-5; D unclear. CDR3 length: 15 amino acids. Trimming pared 2 bases from V and 0 bases from J, leaving 8 bases between. Germline V gene lookup returns CDR1 SGHTA and CDR2 FQGNSA. The CDR3 nucleotides are TGTGCCAGCAGCTTATTAGTCTATAGCAATCAGCCCCAGCATTTT. Encoded protein: CASSLLVYSNQPQHF.